This T cell receptor (beta chain) was captured in a study of T-cell memory formation after mild COVID-19. Each CDR3 protein is one row after TCRdb ran MiXCR on the 5' RACE reads. This sample has 150,000 to 200,000 distinct CDR3 sequences, with about 14% found just once. Trimming took 7 bases from V and 4 from J; bases not matched to a gene: 6. Germline CDR1 reads SQVTM; CDR2 reads ANQGSEA. CDR3 length: 12 amino acids. This clonotype was seen only a few times. V usage is TRBV29-1 and J usage is TRBJ2-7, with 8 bases matching TRBD1. The sequencing input was PBMCs or a T cell subset sorted from them (not recorded which). The sequence was collected from an adult woman who had mild COVID-19 (a few samples of this study predate the infection). Cell type and time point are not known. Written as DNA, the CDR3 is TGCAGCGCAACCCGGGACAGGTACGAGCAGTACTTC. Residues: CSATRDRYEQYF.